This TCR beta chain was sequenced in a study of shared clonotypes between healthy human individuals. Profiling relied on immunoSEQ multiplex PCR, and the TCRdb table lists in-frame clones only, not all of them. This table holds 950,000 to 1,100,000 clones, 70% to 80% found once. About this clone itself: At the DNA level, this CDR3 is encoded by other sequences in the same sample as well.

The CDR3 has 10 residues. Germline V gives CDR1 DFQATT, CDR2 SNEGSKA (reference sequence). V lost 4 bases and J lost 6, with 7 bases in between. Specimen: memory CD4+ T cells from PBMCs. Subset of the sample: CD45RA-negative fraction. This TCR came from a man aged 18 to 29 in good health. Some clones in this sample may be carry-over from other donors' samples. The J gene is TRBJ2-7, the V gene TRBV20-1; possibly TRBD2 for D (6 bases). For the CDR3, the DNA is TGCAGTGCTACCGGGAGCGAGCAGTACTTC. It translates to CSATGSEQYF.